The 2 T cell receptor beta chains given below trace back to one sample, sequenced in a study of long-term antiretroviral therapy in people with HIV. An immunoSEQ assay, version v3.0, was performed at survey level. Here immunoSEQ multiplex PCR was the method, and the copy in TCRdb shows in-frame clones only, minus some. The repertoire has tens of thousands of clones, around 80% of them found once; the top ten carry about 17%. The sample here was unsorted PBMCs, taken 0.5 years before starting antiretroviral therapy. The receptor set was obtained from a man aged 40-49 years with HIV.

This chain links TRBV5-1 with TRBJ2-7; D remains ambiguous. The CDR3 has 12 amino acids. CDR1 is SGHRS, CDR2 YFSETQ, per germline. V shed 0 bases and J shed 4 bases, with 5 bases lying between them. The CDR3: CASSLGGYEQYF. CDR3 in DNA: TGCGCCAGCAGCTTGGGAGGATACGAGCAGTACTTC.

This clone showed up just once. The DNA for the CDR3 is TGTGCCACCTTTGGGGATCGTGTTTGGGAAGCTTTCTTT. It translates to CATFGDRVWEAFF. This chain connects TRBV28 to TRBJ1-1, with D uncertain. Germline V gene data show CDR1 as MDHEN and CDR2 as SYDVKM. This CDR3 region has 13 residues. Trimming removed 10 bases at V and 8 bases at J, with 20 bases between.